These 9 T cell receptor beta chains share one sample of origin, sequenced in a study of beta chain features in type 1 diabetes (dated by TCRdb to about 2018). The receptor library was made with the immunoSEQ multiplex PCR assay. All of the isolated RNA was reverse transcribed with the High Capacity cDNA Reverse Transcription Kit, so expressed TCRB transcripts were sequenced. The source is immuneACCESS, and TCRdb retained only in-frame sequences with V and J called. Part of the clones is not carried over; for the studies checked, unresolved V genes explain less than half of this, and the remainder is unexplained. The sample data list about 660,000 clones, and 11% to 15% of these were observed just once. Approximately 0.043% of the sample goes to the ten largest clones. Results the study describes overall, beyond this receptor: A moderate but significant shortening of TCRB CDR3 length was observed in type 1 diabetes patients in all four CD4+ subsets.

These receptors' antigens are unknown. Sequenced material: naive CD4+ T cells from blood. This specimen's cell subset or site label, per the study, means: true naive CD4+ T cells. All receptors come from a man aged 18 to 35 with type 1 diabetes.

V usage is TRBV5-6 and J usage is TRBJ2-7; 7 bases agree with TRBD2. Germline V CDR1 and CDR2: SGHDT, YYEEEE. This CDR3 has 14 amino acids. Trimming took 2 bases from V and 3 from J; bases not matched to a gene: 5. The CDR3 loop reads CASSFTGTNYEQYF. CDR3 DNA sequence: TGTGCCAGCAGCTTCACCGGGACTAACTACGAGCAGTACTTC.

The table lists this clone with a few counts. The CDR3 coding sequence is TGCGCCAGCAGCTGGGACAGGTCGGAGACCCAGTACTTC. This translates into CASSWDRSETQYF. V usage is TRBV4-3 and J usage is TRBJ2-5; 8 bases match TRBD1. The CDR3 runs to 13 residues. Germline V gene sequence: CDR1 LGHNA, CDR2 YSLEER. The V and J ends lost 5 bases and 5 bases, in that order; junction bases with no gene match: 4.

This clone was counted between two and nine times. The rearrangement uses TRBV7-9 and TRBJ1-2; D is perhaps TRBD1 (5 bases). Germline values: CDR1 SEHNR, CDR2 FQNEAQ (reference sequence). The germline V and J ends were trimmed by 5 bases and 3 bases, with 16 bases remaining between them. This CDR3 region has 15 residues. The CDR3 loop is CASSPGQGLDYGYTF. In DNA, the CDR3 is TGTGCCAGCAGCCCCGGTCAGGGACTTGACTATGGCTACACCTTC.

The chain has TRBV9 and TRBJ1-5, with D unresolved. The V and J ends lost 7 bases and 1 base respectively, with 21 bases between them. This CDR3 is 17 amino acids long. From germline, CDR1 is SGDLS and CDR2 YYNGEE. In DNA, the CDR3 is TGTGCCAGCCGCTTATGTGCCCGGGGAAGAAGCAATCAGCCCCAGCATTTT. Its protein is CASRLCARGRSNQPQHF.

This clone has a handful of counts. The CDR3: CASSQDLWGGSGNTIYF. In nucleotides, the CDR3 is TGTGCCAGCAGCCAAGACCTCTGGGGGGGCTCTGGAAACACCATATATTTT. The gene calls are TRBV7-9 and TRBJ1-3; the D gene is possibly TRBD1 (5 bases). CDR1 and CDR2 from the germline V gene are SEHNR and FQNEAQ (reference sequence). Trimming removed 5 bases at V and 0 bases at J, with 17 bases between. The CDR3 has 17 residues.

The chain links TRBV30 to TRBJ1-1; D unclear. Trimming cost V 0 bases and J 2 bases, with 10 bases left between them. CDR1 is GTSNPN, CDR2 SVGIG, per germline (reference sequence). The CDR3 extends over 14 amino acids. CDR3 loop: CAWSVYIFNTEAFF. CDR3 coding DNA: TGTGCCTGGAGTGTCTACATCTTTAACACTGAAGCTTTCTTT. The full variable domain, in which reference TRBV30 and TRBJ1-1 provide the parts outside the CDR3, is SQTIHQWPATLVQPVGSPLSLECTVEGTSNPNLYWYRQAAGRGLQLLFYSVGIGQISSEVPQNLSASRPQDRQFILSSKKLLLSDSGFYLCAWSVYIFNTEAFFGQGTRLTVV.

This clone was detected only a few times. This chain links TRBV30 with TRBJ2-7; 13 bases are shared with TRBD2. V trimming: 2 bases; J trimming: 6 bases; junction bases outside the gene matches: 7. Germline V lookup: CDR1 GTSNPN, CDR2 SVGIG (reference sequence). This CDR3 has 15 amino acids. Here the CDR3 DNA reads TGTGCCTGGAGTCATCCGGGACTAGCGGGATCCGAGCAGTACTTC. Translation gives CAWSHPGLAGSEQYF.

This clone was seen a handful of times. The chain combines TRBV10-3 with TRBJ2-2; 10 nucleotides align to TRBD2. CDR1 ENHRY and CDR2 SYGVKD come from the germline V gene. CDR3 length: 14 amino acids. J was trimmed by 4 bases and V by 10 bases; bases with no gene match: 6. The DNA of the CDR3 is TGTGCCACCGTGGGACTAGCGATCACCGGGGAGCTGTTTTTT. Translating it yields CATVGLAITGELFF.

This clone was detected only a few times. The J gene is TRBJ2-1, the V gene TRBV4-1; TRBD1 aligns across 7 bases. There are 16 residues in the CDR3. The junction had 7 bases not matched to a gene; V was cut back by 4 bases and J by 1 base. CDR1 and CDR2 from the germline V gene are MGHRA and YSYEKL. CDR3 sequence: CASSRAPTGSYNEQFF. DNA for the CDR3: TGCGCCAGCAGCCGCGCACCGACAGGGTCCTACAATGAGCAGTTCTTC.